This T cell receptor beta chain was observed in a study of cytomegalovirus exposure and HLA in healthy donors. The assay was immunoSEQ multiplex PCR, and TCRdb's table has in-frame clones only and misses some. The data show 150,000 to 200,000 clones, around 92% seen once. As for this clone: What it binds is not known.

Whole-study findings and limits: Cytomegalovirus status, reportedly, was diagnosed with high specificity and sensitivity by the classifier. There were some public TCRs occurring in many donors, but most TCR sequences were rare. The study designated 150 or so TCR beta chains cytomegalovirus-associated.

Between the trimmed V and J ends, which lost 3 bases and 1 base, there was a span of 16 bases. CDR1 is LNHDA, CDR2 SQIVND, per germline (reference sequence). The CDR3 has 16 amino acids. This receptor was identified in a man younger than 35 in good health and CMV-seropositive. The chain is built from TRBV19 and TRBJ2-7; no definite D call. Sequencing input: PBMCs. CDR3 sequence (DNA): TGTGCCAGTAGTATCGCAGGTTCGGCGCCGTCCTACGAGCAGTACTTC. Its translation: CASSIAGSAPSYEQYF. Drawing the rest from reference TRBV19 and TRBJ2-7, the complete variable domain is DGGITQSPKYLFRKEGQNVTLSCEQNLNHDAMYWYRQDPGQGLRLIYYSQIVNDFQKGDIAEGYSVSREKKESFPLTVTSAQKNPTAFYLCASSIAGSAPSYEQYFGPGTRLTVT.